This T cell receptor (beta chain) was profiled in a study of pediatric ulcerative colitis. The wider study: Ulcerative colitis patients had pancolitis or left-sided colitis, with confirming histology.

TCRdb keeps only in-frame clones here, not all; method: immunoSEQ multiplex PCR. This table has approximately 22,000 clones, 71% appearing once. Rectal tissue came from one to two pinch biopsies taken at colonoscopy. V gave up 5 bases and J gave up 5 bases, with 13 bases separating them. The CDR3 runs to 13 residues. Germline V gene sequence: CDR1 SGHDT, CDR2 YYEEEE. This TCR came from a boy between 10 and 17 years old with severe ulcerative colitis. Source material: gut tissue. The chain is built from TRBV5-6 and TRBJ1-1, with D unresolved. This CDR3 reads CASRGPGKTEAFF. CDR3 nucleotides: TGTGCCAGCAGAGGGCCTGGGAAAACTGAAGCTTTCTTT.